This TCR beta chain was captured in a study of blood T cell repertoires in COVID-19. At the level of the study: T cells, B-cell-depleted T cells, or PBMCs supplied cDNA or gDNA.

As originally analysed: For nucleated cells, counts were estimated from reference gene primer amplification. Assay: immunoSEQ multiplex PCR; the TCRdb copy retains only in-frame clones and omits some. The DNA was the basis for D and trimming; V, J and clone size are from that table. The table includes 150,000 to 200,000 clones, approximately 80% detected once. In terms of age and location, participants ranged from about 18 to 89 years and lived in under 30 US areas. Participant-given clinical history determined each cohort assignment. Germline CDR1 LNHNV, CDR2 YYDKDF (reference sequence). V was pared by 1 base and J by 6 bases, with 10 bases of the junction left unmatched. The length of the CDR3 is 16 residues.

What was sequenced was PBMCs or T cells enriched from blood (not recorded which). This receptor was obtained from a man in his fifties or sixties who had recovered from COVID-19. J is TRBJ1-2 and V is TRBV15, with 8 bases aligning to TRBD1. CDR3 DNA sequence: TGTGCCACCAGCAGAGTCCGATCCGGGACAGGCCATGGCTACACCTTC. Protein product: CATSRVRSGTGHGYTF.